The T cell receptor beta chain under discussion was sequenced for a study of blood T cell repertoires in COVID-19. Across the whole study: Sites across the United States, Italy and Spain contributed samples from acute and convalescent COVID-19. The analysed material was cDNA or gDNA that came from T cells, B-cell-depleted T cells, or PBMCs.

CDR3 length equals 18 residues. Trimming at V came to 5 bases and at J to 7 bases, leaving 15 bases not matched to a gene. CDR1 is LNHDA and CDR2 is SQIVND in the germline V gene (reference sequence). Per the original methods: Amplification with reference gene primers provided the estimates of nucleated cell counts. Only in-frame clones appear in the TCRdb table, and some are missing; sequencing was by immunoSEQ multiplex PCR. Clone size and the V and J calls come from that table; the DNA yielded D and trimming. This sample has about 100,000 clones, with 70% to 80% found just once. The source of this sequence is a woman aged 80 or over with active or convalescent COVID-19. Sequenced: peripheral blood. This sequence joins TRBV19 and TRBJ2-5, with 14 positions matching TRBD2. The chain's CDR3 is CASSHTGTSGSFGRTQYF. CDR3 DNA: TGTGCCAGTAGTCACACCGGGACTAGCGGGAGTTTCGGTCGGACCCAGTACTTC.